This T cell receptor beta chain was observed in a study of monozygotic twins with inflammatory bowel disease. General study results and limits: Data gave no support to a single strong signal or clonotype associated with IBD. With others, IBD patients shared fewer clonotypes than healthy twins did, especially with disease activity.

The length of the CDR3 is 16 residues. The germline CDR1 and CDR2 sequences are SGHDN and FVKESK. Donors gave about 2.3 ml of blood apiece. After skipping T cell sorting, the authors isolated total RNA from whole blood. Details on this clonotype: The antigen is undetermined.

TCRdb re-called the 5' RACE reads, yielding one record per CDR3 amino acid sequence without DNA. The sample shows some 400,000 distinct CDR3 sequences, and about 2.3% sits with its ten largest clones. V gene TRBV14 combines with J gene TRBJ1-2; TCRdb indicates TRBD1, and absent DNA this call remains unverified. The sample taken for sequencing was blood. The TCR originated in a human donor with ulcerative colitis or Crohn's disease, or a healthy co-twin of an affected twin (not recorded which). The CDR3 sequence: CASSPRFGQGGYGYTF.